The present TCR beta chain was sequenced within a study of OX40 agonist ivuxolimab in advanced cancers. The assay was immunoSEQ multiplex PCR, and TCRdb's table has in-frame clones only and misses some. The table lists more than 65,000 clones, about 81% of them singletons, with approximately 5% in the top ten. This sequence originates from an adult with an advanced solid tumor such as melanoma, head and neck, liver or kidney cancer. This specimen consisted of CD4+ or CD8+ T cells sorted from blood, obtained in a trial of the OX40 agonist ivuxolimab.

This chain's CDR3 is CAMSSVRASDTQYF. The DNA for the CDR3 is TGTGCCATGTCAAGCGTAAGAGCCTCAGATACGCAGTATTTT. V gene TRBV2 combines with J gene TRBJ2-3, with D uncertain. The CDR3 consists of 14 residues. From germline, CDR1 is SNHLY and CDR2 FYNNEI. V was shortened by 10 bases and J by 4 bases, with 18 bases between the two germline ends.